This T cell receptor beta chain was identified in a study of T cell responses to AZD1222 COVID-19 vaccine. Germline lookup yields CDR1 MNHEY and CDR2 SVGAGI. The CDR3 has 13 amino acids. J was trimmed by 10 bases and V by 4 bases; bases with no gene match: 7. The data were produced by immunoSEQ multiplex PCR, yet TCRdb's version contains in-frame clones alone and is incomplete. The profile shows about 86,000 clones, 60% to 80% of them singletons. In this sample, this clone turned up a few times. Its antigen is unknown. Study-level points and caveats: Most donors were white British, females outnumbered males, and clonal diversity was possibly underestimated. The study sampled repertoires only after the peak T cell response. Spike-specific TCR depth and breadth grew after two AZD1222 doses.

The input for sequencing was peripheral blood, taken on day 0 of AZD1222 vaccination. The chain carries TRBV6-5 and TRBJ2-7; 10 bases line up with TRBD1. The TCR comes from an adult in good health. CDR3 nucleotide sequence: TGTGCCAGCAGTTTTCGGGACAGGGGTGTTCAGTACTTC. It encodes CASSFRDRGVQYF.